This T cell receptor (beta chain) was retrieved from a study of blood T cell repertoires in COVID-19. Study overall: There were acute and convalescent COVID-19 samples, and they came from the United States, Italy and Spain. T cells, B-cell-depleted T cells, or PBMCs provided the cDNA or gDNA that served as material.

Original processing methods: How many nucleated cells were present was estimated from reference gene primer amplification. Some clones are missing from TCRdb's copy, which holds only in-frame ones; the method was immunoSEQ multiplex PCR. V and J calls plus clone size are reproduced from that table; the DNA served to infer D and trimming. The table includes 120,000 to 150,000 clones, 85% detected once. Germline V gives CDR1 MDHEN, CDR2 SYDVKM. The V segment lost 6 bases and the J segment 3 bases; nucleotides outside the gene matches: 10. The CDR3 has 16 residues. Material for sequencing was peripheral blood. V is TRBV28 and J is TRBJ2-7; TRBD2 aligns across 11 bases. This sequence was found in a woman aged 35 to 49 with active or convalescent COVID-19. The DNA of the CDR3 is TGTGCCAGCAGCTCCGGGACTAGCGGAAGACTCTACGAGCAGTACTTC. This codes for CASSSGTSGRLYEQYF.